Listed below are T cell receptor beta chains from one sample, sequenced in a study of cytomegalovirus exposure and HLA in healthy donors. Some clones are missing from TCRdb's copy, which holds only in-frame ones; the method was immunoSEQ multiplex PCR. The sample shows around 91,000 clones, approximately 78% of them seen only once. Sequencing was carried out using PBMCs. The receptors were sampled from a male donor in good health and CMV-seropositive. Each CDR3 is given with its conserved first and last residue. The D gene is left open where the match is weak. Clone sizes are given selectively: once, few, many, or a class where the clone is expanded.

v_call	cdr3_length	j_call	clone_size	d_call	cdr3_aa	cdr3_nt
TRBV18	16	TRBJ2-3	.	.	CASSPLSASRTDTQYF	TGTGCCAGCTCACCACTGTCTGCGAGCCGCACAGATACGCAGTATTTT
TRBV13	16	TRBJ2-1	.	TRBD2	CASSSLAGGSTNEQFF	TGTGCCAGCAGCTCATTAGCGGGAGGGAGTACCAATGAGCAGTTCTTC
TRBV19	15	TRBJ2-2	.	.	CASSRQILRGGELFF	TGTGCCAGTAGTAGGCAGATACTCAGGGGCGGGGAGCTGTTTTTT
TRBV10-1	16	TRBJ2-2	.	.	CASSEDEASNTGELFF	TGCGCCAGCAGTGAGGATGAGGCGTCGAACACCGGGGAGCTGTTTTTT
TRBV7-6	14	TRBJ2-2	.	TRBD1	CASSRQDRDGELFF	TGTGCCAGCAGCCGCCAAGACAGGGACGGGGAGCTGTTTTTT
TRBV19	12	TRBJ1-2	.	.	CASSIRGAGYTF	TGTGCCAGTAGTATCCGGGGGGCTGGCTACACCTTC
TRBV2	15	TRBJ1-3	.	.	CASRGVPSSGNTIYF	TGTGCCAGCAGAGGGGTCCCCAGCTCTGGAAACACCATATATTTT
TRBV2	13	TRBJ2-7	.	.	CASRGTSSYEQYF	TGTGCCAGCAGAGGGACATCATCCTACGAGCAGTACTTC
TRBV30	14	TRBJ2-1	.	.	CAWAPFKRDNEQFF	TGTGCCTGGGCGCCTTTCAAGCGGGACAATGAGCAGTTCTTC
TRBV11-2	18	TRBJ2-1	.	TRBD2	CASSLVGVGAGGNNEQFF	TGTGCCAGCAGCTTAGTTGGGGTCGGAGCGGGGGGGAACAATGAGCAGTTCTTC
TRBV28	14	TRBJ2-7	.	.	CASSSRYGFSEQYF	TGTGCCAGCAGTAGCAGGTATGGGTTCTCCGAGCAGTACTTC
TRBV18	14	TRBJ2-7	.	.	CASSQKTGSYEQYF	TGTGCCAGCTCACAGAAGACAGGCTCCTACGAGCAGTACTTC
TRBV6-1	14	TRBJ1-5	.	.	CASSEVRGDQPQHF	TGTGCCAGCAGTGAAGTTAGAGGAGATCAGCCCCAGCATTTT
TRBV27	15	TRBJ1-5	.	.	CASSSLGGGRQPQHF	TGTGCCAGCAGCTCTCTGGGCGGGGGCCGACAGCCCCAGCATTTT
TRBV27	14	TRBJ2-1	.	TRBD2	CASTASGRVTEQFF	TGTGCCAGCACCGCTAGCGGGAGGGTCACTGAGCAGTTCTTC
TRBV9	14	TRBJ2-1	.	TRBD1	CASSAGQSYNEQFF	TGTGCCAGCAGCGCGGGACAGTCGTACAATGAGCAGTTCTTC
TRBV6-5	15	TRBJ2-5	.	TRBD1	CASSYSGQATETQYF	TGTGCCAGCAGTTACTCGGGACAGGCTACCGAGACCCAGTACTTC
TRBV5-1	16	TRBJ2-3	.	TRBD2	CASSWGLEIFGDTQYF	TGCGCCAGCAGCTGGGGACTAGAGATTTTTGGAGATACGCAGTATTTT
TRBV5-1	15	TRBJ2-1	.	TRBD2	CASSPALAGGPEQFF	TGCGCCAGCAGCCCGGCTCTGGCGGGAGGACCGGAGCAGTTCTTC
TRBV19	15	TRBJ1-5	.	.	CASSTPGGGNQPQHF	TGTGCCAGTAGTACTCCTGGCGGAGGGAATCAGCCCCAGCATTTT
TRBV6-1	14	TRBJ1-2	.	TRBD1	CASSETGTGYGYTF	TGTGCCAGCAGCGAGACCGGGACAGGGTATGGCTACACCTTC
TRBV27	15	TRBJ2-7	.	TRBD1	CASSRRTGISYEQYF	TGTGCCAGCAGTAGGAGGACAGGGATATCCTACGAGCAGTACTTC
TRBV9	18	TRBJ2-1	.	TRBD1	CASSVTGTEYYTYNEQFF	TGTGCCAGCAGCGTAACGGGGACAGAGTATTATACCTACAATGAGCAGTTCTTC
TRBV5-5	15	TRBJ1-5	.	TRBD1	CASSRDRGNNQPQHF	TGTGCCAGCAGCAGGGACAGGGGAAACAATCAGCCCCAGCATTTT
TRBV28	14	TRBJ1-1	once	TRBD1	CALPQGALNTEAFF	TGTGCCCTTCCACAGGGGGCACTGAACACTGAAGCTTTCTTT
TRBV18	17	TRBJ1-2	.	TRBD1	CASSPGTGLLANYGYTF	TGTGCCAGCTCACCGGGGACAGGGCTTCTGGCTAACTATGGCTACACCTTC
TRBV5-4	15	TRBJ2-1	once	TRBD2	CASSSGLADYNEQFF	TGTGCCAGCAGCTCCGGACTAGCGGACTACAATGAGCAGTTCTTC
TRBV5-1	16	TRBJ2-7	.	.	CASSPSAGSETYEQYF	TGCGCCAGCAGCCCGTCCGCGGGGTCGGAAACCTACGAGCAGTACTTC
TRBV4-2	18	TRBJ2-7	.	TRBD2	CASSQELAGGSTAYEQYF	TGTGCCAGCAGCCAAGAACTAGCGGGAGGTTCGACTGCCTACGAGCAGTACTTC
TRBV9	12	TRBJ2-2	.	.	CASRKGTGELFF	TGTGCCAGCAGGAAGGGGACCGGGGAGCTGTTTTTT
TRBV30	14	TRBJ2-4	.	.	CAWSSGSAKNIQYF	TGTGCCTGGAGTTCGGGGTCGGCCAAAAACATTCAGTACTTC
TRBV7-9	13	TRBJ2-1	.	.	CASIGQGSHEQFF	TGTGCCAGCATAGGGCAGGGTTCCCATGAGCAGTTCTTC
TRBV7-2	13	TRBJ2-1	.	TRBD1	CASSLDRGDEQFF	TGTGCCAGCAGCTTGGACAGGGGTGATGAGCAGTTCTTC
TRBV19	12	TRBJ2-1	.	.	CASSLSADEQFF	TGTGCCAGTAGTTTATCAGCGGATGAGCAGTTCTTC
TRBV5-4	14	TRBJ2-3	.	TRBD1	CASSPGDRTDTQYF	TGTGCCAGCAGCCCCGGGGACAGAACAGATACGCAGTATTTT
TRBV25-1	15	TRBJ2-7	.	TRBD2	CASSEYGGGHYEQYF	TGTGCCAGCAGTGAATACGGGGGGGGGCATTACGAGCAGTACTTC
TRBV14	15	TRBJ1-4	once	.	CASSRTGQANEKLFF	TGTGCCAGCAGCCGAACAGGGCAGGCTAATGAAAAACTGTTTTTT
TRBV15	12	TRBJ2-7	.	TRBD1	CATSFDREEQYF	TGTGCCACCAGCTTCGACAGGGAGGAGCAGTACTTC
TRBV5-1	15	TRBJ2-7	.	.	CASSLGHRDYYEQYF	TGCGCCAGCAGCTTGGGTCACAGGGACTACTACGAGCAGTACTTC
TRBV27	15	TRBJ2-3	.	.	CASSLNGGPGDTQYF	TGTGCCAGCAGTCTTAACGGGGGGCCCGGAGATACGCAGTATTTT
TRBV11-2	15	TRBJ1-2	.	TRBD1	CASSSHQGALYGYTF	TGTGCCAGCAGCTCGCATCAGGGGGCTCTGTATGGCTACACCTTC
TRBV7-2	14	TRBJ2-7	.	.	CASSLMVSGYEQYF	TGTGCCAGCAGCTTAATGGTTAGCGGTTACGAGCAGTACTTC